Listed here are 19 T cell receptor beta chains from one sample, sequenced in a study of Tregs in tolerant kidney transplant recipients. Sequencing was performed with immunoSEQ multiplex PCR; in TCRdb, only in-frame clones are kept and a portion is missing. The sample shows 25,000 to 35,000 clones, and about 8% sits with its ten largest clones. The sample here was CD8+ T cells from blood, taken before the transplant. The source is a human donor who received a combined kidney and bone marrow transplant.

As concerns this clone: With the read ending 3 residues before the CDR3 end, the germline J gene is used to fill in that end. The rearrangement joins TRBV7-2 to TRBJ2-7; no definite D call. Trimming shortened V by 3 bases and J by 5 bases, and 5 bases separated the two germline ends. The CDR3 extends over 11 amino acids. Germline V gives CDR1 SGHTA, CDR2 FQGNSA. The covered CDR3 bases are TGTGCCAGCAGCTTTAATAACGAG. This encodes CASSFNNE. The CDR3 reads in full as CASSFNNEQYF.

Details on this clone: The read finishes 3 residues shy of the CDR3 end, and the germline J gene is used to complete it. The chain is built from TRBV2 and TRBJ2-3; 11 nucleotides line up with TRBD1. Per the germline V gene, CDR1 is SNHLY and CDR2 is FYNNEI. The J segment lost 4 bases and the V segment lost 5 bases, leaving 8 bases of the junction unmatched. This CDR3 has 16 amino acids. The CDR3 bases that were read are TGTGCCAGCAGTCCATGGGGACAGGGGGGAGCAGATACG. Translated: CASSPWGQGGADT. The complete CDR3 protein is CASSPWGQGGADTQYF.

On this clone: The CDR3 extends 3 residues past the end of the read, so its final part is completed from the germline J gene. The J gene is TRBJ1-2, the V gene TRBV5-1; TRBD1 might be the D (5 bases). V was pared by 4 bases and J by 5 bases, with 15 bases between. This CDR3 comprises 14 residues. Germline V gene lookup returns CDR1 SGHRS and CDR2 YFSETQ. The CDR3 spells CASSPSWGGYGYTF. The DNA read from the CDR3 is TGCGCCAGCAGCCCCTCATGGGGGGGTTATGGC.

Turning to this clone: The read stops 3 residues short of the end of the CDR3; the missing end is completed from the germline J gene. The chain links TRBV19 to TRBJ1-2; a weak D match, TRBD1 (6 bases). The CDR3 is 13 amino acids. Trimming removed 9 bases at V and 2 bases at J, with 13 bases between. CDR1 is LNHDA and CDR2 is SQIVND in the germline V gene (reference sequence). The sequenced CDR3 bases are TGTGCCAGCGCTCCGGGACAAAACTATGGC. It specifies CASAPGQNYG. In full, the CDR3 reads CASAPGQNYGYTF. The whole variable domain, filled in from reference TRBV19 and TRBJ1-2, reads DGGITQSPKYLFRKEGQNVTLSCEQNLNHDAMYWYRQDPGQGLRLIYYSQIVNDFQKGDIAEGYSVSREKKESFPLTVTSAQKNPTAFYLCASAPGQNYGYTFGSGTRLTVV.

Comment on this clone: Coverage ceases 3 residues before the CDR3 finishes, and the germline J gene fills in the end. The chain couples TRBV5-6 to TRBJ2-5; 7 nucleotides agree with TRBD1. Germline assignment: CDR1 SGHDT and CDR2 YYEEEE. V lost 3 bases and J lost 5; bases outside the gene matches: 7. The length of the CDR3 is 14 residues. Partial CDR3 DNA: TGTGCCAGCAGCTATGAGGGGGCGCCTGAGACC. It specifies CASSYEGAPET. The full CDR3 is CASSYEGAPETQYF.

To note about this clone: The CDR3 is cut off 3 residues early in the read; its end comes from the germline J gene. J is TRBJ1-2 and V is TRBV2; 9 nucleotides align to TRBD1. This CDR3 comprises 14 residues. Germline V gene data show CDR1 as SNHLY and CDR2 as FYNNEI. CDR3 DNA, as far as it was read: TGTGCCAGCAGCCGGGACAGGGCGGTGGGAGGC. Translation gives CASSRDRAVGG. The CDR3 in its entirety is CASSRDRAVGGYTF.

Concerning this clone itself: The CDR3 end lies 3 residues beyond the end of the read and is filled in from the germline J gene. The chain recombines TRBV11-3 with TRBJ2-7, with TRBD1 matching 7 bases. V lost 4 bases to trimming and J lost 0 bases; unmatched junction nucleotides: 6. Per the germline V gene, CDR1 is SGHNT and CDR2 is YENEEA. The CDR3 has 15 residues. CDR3 residues: CASSSGTANSYEQYF. The covered CDR3 bases are TGTGCCAGCAGCTCCGGGACAGCAAACTCCTACGAG.

As for this clone: The read falls 3 residues short of the CDR3 end, and the missing part is taken from the germline J gene. This chain connects TRBV5-4 to TRBJ1-4, with D possibly being TRBD1 (6 bases). CDR3 length: 13 residues. CDR1 and CDR2 from the germline V gene are SGHNT and YYREEE (reference sequence). V lost 4 bases, J lost 6 bases, and 10 bases lay in between. CDR3 DNA (partial): TGTGCCAGCAGCCTCTGGGGGCATGAAAAA. Translated, it gives CASSLWGHEK. The full CDR3 sequence reads CASSLWGHEKLFF.

A note on this clone: The observed sequence ends 3 residues before the CDR3 terminus, with the missing tail filled in from the germline J gene. This rearrangement joins TRBV29-1 to TRBJ2-1, with D perhaps TRBD2 (6 bases). Trimming removed 3 bases from V and 2 bases from J, with 11 bases in between. Germline V gene data show CDR1 as SQVTM and CDR2 as ANQGSEA. The CDR3 consists of 14 residues. The CDR3 is CSVDRRGAYNEQFF. CDR3 DNA, as far as it was read: TGCAGCGTTGACCGGCGGGGAGCCTACAATGAG.

In the case of this clone: From the germline J gene comes the end of the CDR3, since the read stops 3 residues before it. Other DNA sequences in the sample encode the same CDR3. The chain uses TRBV19 and TRBJ2-1, with a possible D match to TRBD2 (6 bases). This CDR3 is built from 15 residues. The V gene lost 3 bases and the J gene lost 0 bases, with 9 bases spanning the gap. Germline V CDR1 and CDR2: LNHDA, SQIVND (reference sequence). CDR3 residues: CASSISGSSYNEQFF. Partial CDR3 DNA: TGTGCCAGTAGTATTAGCGGTAGCTCCTACAATGAG.

On this clone itself: The read terminates 3 residues before the CDR3 end, so the remaining end is supplied by the germline J gene. This rearrangement joins TRBV7-8 to TRBJ2-7; weak D call: TRBD1 (5 bases). The CDR3 covers 14 residues. V lost 8 bases, J lost 2 bases, and 16 bases lay in between. Germline lookup yields CDR1 SGHVS and CDR2 FQNEAQ. CDR3: CASFRTLTPYEQYF. The sequenced part of the CDR3 DNA is TGTGCCAGCTTCCGGACATTGACTCCCTACGAG.

As for this clone: The CDR3 end falls 3 residues outside the read, so it is completed with the germline J gene. The rearrangement joins TRBV11-2 to TRBJ2-1; 10 bases align to TRBD2. This CDR3 has 13 residues. Germline V gene lookup returns CDR1 SGHAT and CDR2 FQNNGV. The V and J ends lost 8 bases and 8 bases, in that order; junction bases with no gene match: 6. The sequenced part of the CDR3 DNA is TGTGCCAGCCGTACCCTAGCGGGGGATGAG. This codes for CASRTLAGDE. The entire CDR3 sequence reads CASRTLAGDEQFF.

To note about this clone: Read sequence stops 3 residues before the CDR3 end, and the germline J gene provides the missing end. The V gene is TRBV6-2 or TRBV6-3, the J gene TRBJ1-1, with 9 bases lining up with TRBD1. V trimming: 6 bases; J trimming: 5 bases; junction bases outside the gene matches: 10. In germline, CDR1 is MNHEY, CDR2 SVGEGT. CDR3 length: 15 amino acids. The sequenced CDR3 bases are TGTGCCAGCAGAGTAACAGGGGGCGCGGGTACTGAA. Protein product: CASRVTGGAGTE. The entire CDR3 reads CASRVTGGAGTEAFF.

For this clone: The missing CDR3 end, 3 residues past where the read stops, is filled in from the germline J gene. This chain links TRBV11-2 with TRBJ2-2, with D unresolved. The V end was cut by 3 bases, the J end by 3 bases, with 8 bases between. This CDR3 is built from 14 residues. Germline CDR1 is SGHAT and CDR2 is FQNNGV. The CDR3 loop reads CASSLGTYTGELFF. CDR3 DNA (partial): TGTGCCAGCAGCTTGGGCACCTACACCGGGGAG.

For this clone: The CDR3 is cut off 3 residues early in the read; its end comes from the germline J gene. The chain uses TRBV10-1 and TRBJ1-3, with D hard to call. V was pared by 2 bases and J by 0 bases, with 5 bases between. The CDR3 has 14 amino acids. Germline-derived CDR1 and CDR2 are WNHNN and SYGVQD (reference sequence). The part of the CDR3 DNA that was read is TGCGCCAGCAGTGAGCGTCTCTCTGGAAACACC. This codes for CASSERLSGNT. The full CDR3 reads CASSERLSGNTIYF.

Points on this clone: The read terminates 3 residues ahead of where the CDR3 ends, so the germline J gene completes it. J is TRBJ2-3 and V is TRBV18; D uncertain. Germline values: CDR1 KGHSH, CDR2 LQKENI. This CDR3 has 17 amino acids. The germline V and J ends were trimmed by 2 bases and 0 bases, with 15 bases remaining between them. The CDR3 spells CASSPVQTVLSTDTQYF. The covered CDR3 bases are TGTGCCAGCTCACCAGTTCAAACAGTCCTCAGCACAGATACG.

On this clone itself: Mismatch with germline at one junction end may stem from a read error. The read ends 3 residues shy of where the CDR3 ends; the end is completed using the germline J gene. The rearrangement links TRBV20-1 to TRBJ2-7, with 7 bases fitting TRBD1. Per germline, CDR1 DFQATT and CDR2 SNEGSKA (reference sequence). The length of the CDR3 is 14 residues. The CDR3 loop is CSAGETGSAYEQYF. CDR3 DNA, as far as it was read: TGCAGTGCTGGAGAGACAGGGAGCGCCTACGAG.

On this clone: An end of the junction differs from the germline gene, which may be a read error. The missing CDR3 end, 3 residues past where the read stops, is filled in from the germline J gene. The chain links TRBV4-2 to TRBJ2-2; D call uncertain. There are 15 residues in the CDR3. Germline loops: CDR1 LGHNA, CDR2 YNFKEQ. Here the CDR3 reads CASSQDPENTGELFF. The sequenced CDR3 bases are TGCGCCAGCAGCCAAGATCCAGAGAACACCGGGGAG.

With regard to this clone: The CDR3 is cut off 3 residues early in the read; its end comes from the germline J gene. The chain couples TRBV19 to TRBJ2-5; D gene ambiguous. Germline CDR1 reads LNHDA; CDR2 reads SQIVND (reference sequence). V dropped 5 bases and J dropped 2 bases, with 12 bases sitting between them. There are 14 residues in the CDR3. The CDR3 loop reads CASSGRQTQETQYF. The CDR3 DNA, read in part, is TGTGCCAGTAGTGGTCGGCAGACACAAGAGACC.